There are a few counts of the clone carrying this T cell receptor (beta chain). Its antigen is currently unknown. CDR3 length: 15 residues. Germline loops: CDR1 MGHRA, CDR2 YSYEKL. Germline trimming cut 4 bases from V and 2 bases from J; bases unmatched to any gene: 5. The sample belongs to a study of beta chain features in type 1 diabetes. Whole-study context: Patients were similar to healthy donors in age and gender (as well as in cell yields). Study conclusions and caveats: Cells with high TCR expression could be over-represented when cDNA is sequenced.

Isolated RNA was reverse transcribed in full, so expressed TCRB transcripts were sequenced. Assay used: immunoSEQ multiplex PCR; TCRdb lists only in-frame clones, some missing. The sample has hundreds of thousands of clones, less than 15% seen once. Via CD45RO/CCR7/CD25/CD127/CD95/CD27, cells of the CD4+ naive, central memory, regulatory and stem cell-like memory subsets were sorted. The chain employs TRBV4-1 and TRBJ2-7; 10 bases agree with TRBD2. The sequence was collected from a man aged 25-40 years in good health. The sample consisted of central memory CD4+ T cells from blood. This chain's CDR3 is CASSLESGGAYEQYF. CDR3 DNA: TGCGCCAGCAGCCTAGAAAGCGGGGGGGCCTACGAGCAGTACTTC.